This is a list of T cell receptor beta chains from one sample in a study of CD8+ T cells in alopecia areata. The method was immunoSEQ multiplex PCR; TCRdb's version includes in-frame clones alone and lacks a portion of them. The sample has some 180,000 clones, roughly 60% seen once. The source was CD4+ T cells sorted from blood, collected at week 0. These receptor sequences come from a human donor with alopecia areata. The CDR3 runs from the conserved cysteine through the conserved F or W.

j_call,v_call,cdr3_aa
TRBJ2-7,TRBV5-6,CASSFTGTSSYEQYF
TRBJ2-7,TRBV7-2,CASSLGVNEQYF
TRBJ1-2,TRBV29-1,CSVDLGTSSYTF
TRBJ1-1,TRBV11-2,CASSSDRHAAGAFF
TRBJ1-2,TRBV9,CASSSQGYGYTF
TRBJ2-3,TRBV11-2,CASRIAGGGTDTQYF
TRBJ1-6,TRBV25-1,CASSGVPGQGSSLLHF
TRBJ1-5,TRBV2,CASSEALGGSSNQPQHF
TRBJ1-1,TRBV29-1,CSALNREAFF
TRBJ1-4,TRBV30,CAWSEGSEKLFF
TRBJ1-5,TRBV18,CASSAGGVNQPQHF
TRBJ1-1,TRBV29-1,CSVAPLWGVNTEAFF
TRBJ2-6,TRBV5-6,CASSTGILSSGANVLTF
TRBJ1-2,TRBV6-1,CASSEGLGRTYGYTF
TRBJ2-2,TRBV5-1,CASSIGQGQLFF
TRBJ1-2,TRBV4-3,CASSQDWPAAYGYTF
TRBJ2-3,TRBV30,CAWSVDRGSTDTQYF
TRBJ2-5,TRBV11-2,CASSLPVRGETQYF
TRBJ1-2,TRBV29-1,CSVENSFYGYTF
TRBJ1-6,TRBV15,CATSRVSLNSPLHF
TRBJ2-7,TRBV4-3,CASSQDLSGGADEQYF
TRBJ1-4,TRBV30,CAWSALNEKLFF
TRBJ1-1,TRBV11-2,CASSLAVSTEAFF
TRBJ2-1,TRBV7-3,CASSLSAASYNEQFF
TRBJ2-4,TRBV29-1,CSVEATGRGAKNIQYF
TRBJ2-7,TRBV29-1,CSVVRAGRNSYEQYF
TRBJ1-2,TRBV7-9,CASSLPGYGYTF
TRBJ1-1,TRBV30,CASGRGYTEAFF
TRBJ1-5,TRBV27,CASSEGGNQPQHF
TRBJ1-1,TRBV5-5,CASSPWTGLNTEAFF
TRBJ2-7,TRBV7-2,CASSLYPRETYEQYF
TRBJ2-1,TRBV11-2,CASSPHGDEQFF
TRBJ2-3,TRBV29-1,CSVGGTGGADTQYF
TRBJ2-2,TRBV29-1,CSVGQGGGGELFF
TRBJ2-5,TRBV5-1,CASSPSNRQALYF
TRBJ2-1,TRBV29-1,CSVTKTSTAYNEQFF
TRBJ2-1,TRBV4-3,CASSLGQGAQGEQFF